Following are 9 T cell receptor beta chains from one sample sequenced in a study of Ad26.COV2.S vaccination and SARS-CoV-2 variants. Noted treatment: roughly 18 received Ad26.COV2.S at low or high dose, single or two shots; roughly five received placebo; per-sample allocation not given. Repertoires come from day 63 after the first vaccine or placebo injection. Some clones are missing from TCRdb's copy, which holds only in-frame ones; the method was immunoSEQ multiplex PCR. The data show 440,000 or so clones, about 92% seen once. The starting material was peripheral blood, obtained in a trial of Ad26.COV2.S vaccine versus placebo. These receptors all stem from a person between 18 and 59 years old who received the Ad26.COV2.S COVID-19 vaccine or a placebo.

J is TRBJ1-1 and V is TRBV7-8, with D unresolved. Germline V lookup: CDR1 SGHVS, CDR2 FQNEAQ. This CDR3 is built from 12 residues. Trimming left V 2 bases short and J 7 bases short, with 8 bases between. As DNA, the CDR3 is TGTGCCAGCAGCTTATTTGGGGTTGAAGCTTTCTTT. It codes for CASSLFGVEAFF.

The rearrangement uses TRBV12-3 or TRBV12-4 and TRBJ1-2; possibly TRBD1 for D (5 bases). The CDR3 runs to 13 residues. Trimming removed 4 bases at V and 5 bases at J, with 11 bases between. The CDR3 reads CASSWGGSYGYTF. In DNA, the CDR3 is TGTGCCAGCAGTTGGGGGGGATCGTATGGCTACACCTTC.

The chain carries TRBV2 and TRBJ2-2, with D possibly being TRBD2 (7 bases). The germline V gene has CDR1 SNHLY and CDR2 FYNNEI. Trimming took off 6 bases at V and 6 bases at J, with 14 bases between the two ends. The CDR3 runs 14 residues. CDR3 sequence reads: CASRNGGQAGELFF. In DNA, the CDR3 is TGTGCCAGCAGAAACGGGGGGCAGGCCGGGGAGCTGTTTTTT.

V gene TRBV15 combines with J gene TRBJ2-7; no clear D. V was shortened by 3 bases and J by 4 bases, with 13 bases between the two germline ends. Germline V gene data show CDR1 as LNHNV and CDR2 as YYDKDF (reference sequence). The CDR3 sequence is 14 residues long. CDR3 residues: CATSRTRQAYEQYF. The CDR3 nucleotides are TGTGCCACCAGCAGGACAAGACAAGCGTACGAGCAGTACTTC.

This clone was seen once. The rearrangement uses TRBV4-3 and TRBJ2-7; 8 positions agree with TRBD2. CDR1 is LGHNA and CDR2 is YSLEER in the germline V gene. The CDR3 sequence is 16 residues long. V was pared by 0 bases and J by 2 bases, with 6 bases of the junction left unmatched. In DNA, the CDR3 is TGCGCCAGCAGCCAAGATTATCCGGGGGGGACCTACGAGCAGTACTTC. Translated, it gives CASSQDYPGGTYEQYF.

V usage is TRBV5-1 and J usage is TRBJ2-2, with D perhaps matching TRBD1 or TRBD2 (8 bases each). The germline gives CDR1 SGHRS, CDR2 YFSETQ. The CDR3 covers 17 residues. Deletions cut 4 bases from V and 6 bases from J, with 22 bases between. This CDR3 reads CASSSSGGQVPAGELFF. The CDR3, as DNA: TGCGCCAGCAGCAGCAGCGGGGGACAGGTCCCCGCCGGGGAGCTGTTTTTT.

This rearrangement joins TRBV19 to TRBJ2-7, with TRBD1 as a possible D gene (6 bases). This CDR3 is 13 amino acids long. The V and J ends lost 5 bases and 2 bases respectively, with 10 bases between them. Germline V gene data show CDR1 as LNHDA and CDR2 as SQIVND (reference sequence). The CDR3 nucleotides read TGTGCCAGTAGTCCACAGGGACCCTACGAGCAGTACTTC. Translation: CASSPQGPYEQYF.

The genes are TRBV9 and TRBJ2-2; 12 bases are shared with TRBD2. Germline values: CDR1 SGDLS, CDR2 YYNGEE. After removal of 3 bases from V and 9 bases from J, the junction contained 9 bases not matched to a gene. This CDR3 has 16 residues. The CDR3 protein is CASSAGGTSGFRELFF. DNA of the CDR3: TGTGCCAGCAGCGCCGGAGGGACTAGCGGGTTTCGGGAGCTGTTTTTT.

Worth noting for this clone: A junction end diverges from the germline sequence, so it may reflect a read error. CDR3 bases: TGTGCCAGCAGTTTTGGACCAGGCGGCAGCGGGTCTTTT. Amino acids: CASSFGPGGSGSF. The chain links TRBV28 to TRBJ2-3, with a possible D match to TRBD2 (6 bases). The CDR3 loop spans 13 amino acids. CDR1 is MDHEN and CDR2 is SYDVKM in the germline V gene.